These 28 T cell receptor beta chains came from one sample sequenced in a study of T cells in Graves' hyperthyroidism and ophthalmopathy. Researchers amplified the TCR beta CDR3 regions from RNA transcripts. Using the HTBI primer set, a first-round RT-PCR was run on the TCR CDR3. TCRdb reprocessed the multiplex PCR reads with MiXCR, giving one entry per CDR3 protein. The sample yields some 550,000 distinct CDR3 sequences, roughly 20% seen once. Sequenced sample: blood. All receptors come from a man between 18 and 29 years old with Graves' hyperthyroidism.

The chain is built from TRBV30 and TRBJ1-2; 7 nucleotides agree with TRBD1. V gave up 0 bases and J gave up 4 bases; unmatched junction bases: 14. Germline CDR1 GTSNPN, CDR2 SVGIG (reference sequence). This CDR3 contains 17 residues. The DNA for the CDR3 is TGTGCCTGGAGTGTACTCAAGGGGGCCCCGAGGGGCTATGGCTACACCTTC. Protein sequence: CAWSVLKGAPRGYGYTF.

This clonotype has a count of ten or more. V usage is TRBV20-1 and J usage is TRBJ2-7, with 7 bases aligning to TRBD2. CDR1 DFQATT and CDR2 SNEGSKA come from the germline V gene (reference sequence). The ends lost 1 base at V and 5 bases at J; junction bases unmatched: 2. The CDR3 is made up of 12 amino acids. The CDR3 protein is CSARVGGNEQYF. As DNA, the CDR3 is TGCAGTGCTAGAGTGGGGGGGAACGAGCAGTACTTC.

In this sample, this clonotype turned up many times. This rearrangement joins TRBV11-1 to TRBJ2-7, with D maybe TRBD2 (6 bases). Germline CDR1 SGHAT, CDR2 FQDESV (reference sequence). The CDR3 is made up of 16 amino acids. Trimming left V 5 bases short and J 3 bases short, with 20 bases between. CDR3 bases: TGTGCCAGCAGCGCCAGGAGGAGGGCTTGGGGCTACGAGCAGTACTTC. Protein product: CASSARRRAWGYEQYF.

The genes are TRBV15 and TRBJ1-5; 10 bases line up with TRBD1. V was clipped by 1 base and J by 1 base; unmatched bases: 4. Germline CDR1 is LNHNV and CDR2 is YYDKDF (reference sequence). The CDR3 extends over 17 amino acids. CDR3 DNA: TGTGCCACCAGCAGAGTGACAGGGGGCTGGAGCAATCAGCCCCAGCATTTT. It yields the protein CATSRVTGGWSNQPQHF.

This clonotype was seen repeatedly, ten times or more. V is TRBV2 and J is TRBJ1-5, with a possible D match to TRBD1 (5 bases). The CDR3 length is 13 residues. Germline lookup yields CDR1 SNHLY and CDR2 FYNNEI. The V and J ends lost 6 bases and 6 bases respectively, with 12 bases between them. The CDR3 sequence is CASSGEGRQPQHF. The CDR3 coding sequence is TGTGCCAGCAGCGGGGAGGGGCGTCAGCCCCAGCATTTT.

This clonotype was observed at least ten times. The rearrangement uses TRBV6-5 and TRBJ2-2, with TRBD2 matching 9 bases. The CDR3 covers 16 residues. V shed 0 bases and J 5 bases; nucleotides not matched to a gene: 4. Germline CDR1 MNHEY, CDR2 SVGAGI. CDR3 DNA sequence: TGTGCCAGCAGTTACTCGAAGGCGGGGGGGACCGGGGAGCTGTTTTTT. It yields the protein CASSYSKAGGTGELFF.

There are many counts of this clonotype. J is TRBJ1-1 and V is TRBV7-8; possibly TRBD1 for D (5 bases). CDR3 length equals 13 residues. Germline-derived CDR1 and CDR2 are SGHVS and FQNEAQ. V was clipped by 5 bases and J by 8 bases, with 15 bases between them. The CDR3 region is CASSLRRDGEAFF. The CDR3 nucleotides are TGTGCCAGCAGCCTACGCAGGGACGGCGAAGCTTTCTTT.

Many counts were recorded for this clonotype. The chain joins TRBV2 to TRBJ2-7, with 9 bases matching TRBD1. With V trimmed by 5 bases and J by 5 bases, 7 bases remained unmatched. The germline V gene encodes CDR1 SNHLY and CDR2 FYNNEI. The length of the CDR3 is 14 residues. The CDR3 bases are TGTGCCAGCAGTTTAAGAGACAGGGGGGACGAGCAGTACTTC. Residues: CASSLRDRGDEQYF.

The gene calls are TRBV5-1 and TRBJ1-1, with a tentative D call TRBD1 (5 bases). Germline-derived CDR1 and CDR2 are SGHRS and YFSETQ. The CDR3 is made up of 14 amino acids. V was shortened by 6 bases and J by 3 bases, with 15 bases between the two germline ends. CDR3 protein: CASTRDLGDTEAFF. CDR3 nucleotides: TGCGCCAGCACCAGGGACTTGGGGGACACTGAAGCTTTCTTT.

This clonotype has at least ten counts. The V and J genes are TRBV12-3 or TRBV12-4 and TRBJ2-2; 7 bases match TRBD2. The CDR3 loop spans 15 amino acids. Trimming at V came to 6 bases and at J to 7 bases, leaving 11 bases not matched to a gene. CDR3 loop: CASSIRGGEVGELFF. The CDR3, as DNA: TGTGCCAGCAGCATACGTGGGGGGGAGGTCGGGGAGCTGTTTTTT.

The sample holds many counts of this clonotype. The chain carries TRBV6-1 and TRBJ1-1; the D is unclear. Germline CDR1 MNHNS, CDR2 SASEGT. Trimming took 6 bases from V and 1 from J, leaving 15 bases between them. This CDR3 has 15 residues. CDR3 DNA sequence: TGTGCCAGCAGGCTAGAGTTTACAGCGAACACTGAAGCTTTCTTT. The encoded protein is CASRLEFTANTEAFF.

This clonotype was seen at least ten times. The rearrangement uses TRBV5-1 and TRBJ2-7, with TRBD2 matching 8 bases. CDR1 and CDR2 from the germline V gene are SGHRS and YFSETQ. V shed 3 bases, J shed 0 bases, and the junction held 5 bases outside the gene matches. This CDR3 contains 15 residues. The CDR3, as DNA: TGCGCCAGCAGCTCCGTAGCGGGGCTCTCCTACGAGCAGTACTTC. Translating gives CASSSVAGLSYEQYF.

In regard to this clonotype: It may be a read error: a sequence one base away is much more abundant. Given the absence of the conserved phenylalanine or tryptophan at the CDR3 end, a read error is likely. The chain links TRBV10-2 to TRBJ1-1; D possibly corresponds to TRBD1 (5 bases). There are 14 residues in the CDR3. V was pared by 0 bases and J by 1 base, with 6 bases between. Germline V CDR1 and CDR2: WSHSY, SAAADI. The CDR3: CASSESRGNTEAFV. As DNA, the CDR3 is TGCGCCAGCAGTGAGTCGAGGGGGAACACTGAAGCTTTCGTT.

In its sample, this clonotype was seen a few times. The rearrangement links TRBV18 to TRBJ1-1, with a possible D match to TRBD1 (5 bases). V was trimmed by 2 bases and J by 5 bases, leaving 21 bases between them. Germline V gives CDR1 KGHSH, CDR2 LQKENI. This CDR3 contains 17 residues. CDR3 in amino acids: CASSPMGPSRDGTEAFF. CDR3 sequence (DNA): TGTGCCAGCTCACCAATGGGACCTAGCAGGGATGGGACTGAAGCTTTCTTT.

The table lists this clonotype with a few counts. This chain links TRBV6-1 with TRBJ1-1; no firm D call. V was clipped by 4 bases and J by 4 bases, with 13 bases between them. The CDR3 has 14 residues. The germline CDR1 and CDR2 sequences are MNHNS and SASEGT. This CDR3 is CASSAIRTGTEAFF. DNA for the CDR3: TGTGCCAGCAGTGCCATCCGCACGGGCACTGAAGCTTTCTTT.

This clonotype was counted a few times. V and J are TRBV28 and TRBJ2-5; TRBD2 might be the D (5 bases). This CDR3 spans 14 amino acids. Germline V gene sequence: CDR1 MDHEN, CDR2 SYDVKM. V was trimmed by 6 bases and J by 5 bases, leaving 16 bases between them. CDR3 coding DNA: TGTGCCAGCAGCCTCGACCGGGGTCCTGAGACCCAGTACTTC. Translating gives CASSLDRGPETQYF.

The rearrangement uses TRBV25-1 and TRBJ2-2; 8 bases fit TRBD1. This CDR3 has 15 amino acids. CDR1 is MGHDK, CDR2 SYGVNS, per germline. V was pared by 3 bases and J by 6 bases, with 6 bases of the junction left unmatched. The CDR3 spells CASSEGQAYAGELFF. The DNA for the CDR3 is TGTGCCAGCAGTGAGGGACAGGCTTACGCCGGGGAGCTGTTTTTT.

The gene calls are TRBV18 and TRBJ2-2, with D uncertain. Trimming stripped 2 bases from V and 1 base from J, with 5 bases between. The length of the CDR3 is 14 residues. Germline CDR1 and CDR2: KGHSH and LQKENI. CDR3 sequence (DNA): TGTGCCAGCTCACCATCGGTGAACACCGGGGAGCTGTTTTTT. Translation: CASSPSVNTGELFF.

This clonotype was detected many times. The CDR3 reads CASSLPDSPGEAFF. CDR3 nucleotides: TGTGCCAGCAGCTTACCGGACAGTCCGGGGGAAGCTTTCTTT. The rearrangement joins TRBV11-2 to TRBJ1-1; possible D gene TRBD1, 6 bases. V was cut by 2 bases and J by 8 bases, with 15 bases left in between. The CDR3 sequence is 14 residues long. CDR1 is SGHAT, CDR2 FQNNGV, per germline.

This clonotype came up many times. The V gene is TRBV6-5, the J gene TRBJ1-2, with D perhaps matching TRBD1 (6 bases). CDR3 length: 15 residues. Trimming stripped 0 bases from V and 3 bases from J, with 11 bases between. The V gene's germline CDR1 is MNHEY and CDR2 SVGAGI. The CDR3 loop is CASSYSTGMDYGYTF. The CDR3 region has the DNA TGTGCCAGCAGTTACTCAACAGGGATGGACTATGGCTACACCTTC.

This clonotype has a count of ten or more. This chain joins TRBV15 and TRBJ1-2; 7 bases are a match to TRBD1. V was clipped by 2 bases and J by 1 base; unmatched bases: 10. Per the germline V gene, CDR1 is LNHNV and CDR2 is YYDKDF (reference sequence). This CDR3 is built from 17 residues. This CDR3 is CATSRPKDRTHNYGYTF. As DNA, the CDR3 is TGTGCCACCAGCAGACCGAAGGACAGGACTCATAACTATGGCTACACCTTC.

In this sample, this clonotype turned up many times. The chain recombines TRBV6-5 with TRBJ2-5; D is undetermined. The CDR3 runs 14 residues. The V gene's germline CDR1 is MNHEY and CDR2 SVGAGI. Trimming removed 6 bases from V and 5 bases from J, with 16 bases in between. CDR3 coding DNA: TGTGCCAGCAGCGTCCTTGGGTCGCGCGAGACCCAGTACTTC. Encoded protein: CASSVLGSRETQYF.

This rearrangement joins TRBV4-1 to TRBJ2-7, with 11 bases matching TRBD2. This CDR3 region has 16 residues. Germline CDR1 reads MGHRA; CDR2 reads YSYEKL. V shed 1 base and J 0 bases; nucleotides not matched to a gene: 2. CDR3 residues: CASSQGLAGTSYEQYF. In DNA form, the CDR3 reads TGCGCCAGCAGCCAAGGACTAGCGGGAACCTCCTACGAGCAGTACTTC.

This clonotype was seen repeatedly, ten times or more. The rearrangement joins TRBV5-5 to TRBJ2-5; D perhaps matches TRBD2 (5 bases). The CDR3 is 14 residues long. The ends were cut back, 2 bases at V and 3 bases at J, with 11 bases in the middle. Germline lookup yields CDR1 SGHKS and CDR2 YYEKEE (reference sequence). In nucleotides, the CDR3 is TGTGCCAGCAGCTTTTACGGAGGAAAAGAGACCCAGTACTTC. This codes for CASSFYGGKETQYF.

The chain links TRBV6-5 to TRBJ1-2; D may be TRBD1 (6 bases). The CDR3 is made up of 14 amino acids. The V gene's germline CDR1 is MNHEY and CDR2 SVGAGI. The ends were cut back, 4 bases at V and 4 bases at J, with 13 bases in the middle. The CDR3 DNA sequence: TGTGCCAGCAGTTCGCCTACAGGGTTCTATGGCTACACCTTC. This sequence encodes CASSSPTGFYGYTF.

There are a few counts of this clonotype. V gene TRBV30 combines with J gene TRBJ2-2; 10 nucleotides agree with TRBD1. V shed 3 bases, J shed 6 bases, and the junction held 10 bases outside the gene matches. CDR3 length: 16 residues. Germline V gene data show CDR1 as GTSNPN and CDR2 as SVGIG (reference sequence). For the CDR3, the DNA is TGTGCCTGGAGGGAAACTGGGACAGGGGTGGCCGGGGAGCTGTTTTTT. This translates into CAWRETGTGVAGELFF.

This clonotype appeared a few times. The chain employs TRBV19 and TRBJ1-5, with D perhaps matching TRBD1 (5 bases). V was clipped by 6 bases and J by 6 bases, with 18 bases between them. The CDR3 totals 15 residues. CDR1 LNHDA and CDR2 SQIVND come from the germline V gene (reference sequence). The CDR3 nucleotides read TGTGCCAGTAGCGTCGAAGGGGTGGAAGGTCAGCCCCAGCATTTT. This gives the protein CASSVEGVEGQPQHF.

In its sample, this clonotype was seen a few times. V and J are TRBV11-3 and TRBJ1-1; TRBD1 matches 8 bases. With 5 bases clipped from V and 1 base from J, the junction kept 6 bases outside the gene matches. This CDR3 is built from 15 residues. Germline lookup yields CDR1 SGHNT and CDR2 YENEEA. CDR3 region: CASSRSGTGNTEAFF. CDR3 in DNA: TGTGCCAGCAGCCGATCCGGGACAGGGAACACTGAAGCTTTCTTT.